This T cell receptor beta chain was identified during a study of OX40 agonist ivuxolimab in advanced cancers. Study-level information: Those treated in dose escalation had hepatocellular carcinoma, melanoma, renal cell cancer or head and neck cancer. The study, taken as a whole, reports: The mean number of expanded clones was higher in CD8+ T cells than in CD4+. There was clonal expansion of CD4+ and CD8+ blood T cells by week 6 at 0.1 to 3.0 mg/kg.

With 5 bases clipped from V and 4 bases from J, the junction kept 8 bases outside the gene matches. CDR3 length equals 16 residues. Germline-derived CDR1 and CDR2 are LNHDA and SQIVND (reference sequence). Worth noting for this clone: The target antigen is unknown.

TCRdb's copy holds only in-frame clones and misses some; the assay was immunoSEQ multiplex PCR. The table includes 55,000 to 80,000 clones, roughly 80% detected once. The source material was CD4+ or CD8+ T cells sorted from blood, sampled in a trial of the OX40 agonist ivuxolimab. The genes are TRBV19 and TRBJ2-2, with 9 positions matching TRBD1. The origin of this receptor is an adult with an advanced solid tumor such as melanoma, head and neck, liver or kidney cancer. The CDR3 here is CASSLNRGQGTGELFF. In DNA form, the CDR3 reads TGTGCCAGTAGTTTGAACAGGGGGCAAGGCACCGGGGAGCTGTTTTTT.